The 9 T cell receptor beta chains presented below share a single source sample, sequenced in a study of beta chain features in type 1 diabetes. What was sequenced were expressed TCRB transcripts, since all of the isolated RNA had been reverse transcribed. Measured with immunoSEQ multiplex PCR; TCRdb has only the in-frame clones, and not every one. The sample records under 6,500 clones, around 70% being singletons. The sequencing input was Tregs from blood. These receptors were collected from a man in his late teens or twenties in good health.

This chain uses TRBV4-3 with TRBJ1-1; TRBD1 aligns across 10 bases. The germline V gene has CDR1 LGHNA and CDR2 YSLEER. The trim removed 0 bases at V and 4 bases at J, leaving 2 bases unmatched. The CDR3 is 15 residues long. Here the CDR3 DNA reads TGCGCCAGCAGCCAAGAGGACAGGGGGAGCACTGAAGCTTTCTTT. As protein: CASSQEDRGSTEAFF.

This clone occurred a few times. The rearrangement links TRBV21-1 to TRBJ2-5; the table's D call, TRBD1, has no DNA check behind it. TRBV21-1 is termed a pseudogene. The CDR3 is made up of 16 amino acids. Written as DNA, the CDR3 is TGTGCCAGCAGCAGAGACAGGGCGCGGCAACAAGAGACCCAGTACTTC. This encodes CASSRDRARQQETQYF.

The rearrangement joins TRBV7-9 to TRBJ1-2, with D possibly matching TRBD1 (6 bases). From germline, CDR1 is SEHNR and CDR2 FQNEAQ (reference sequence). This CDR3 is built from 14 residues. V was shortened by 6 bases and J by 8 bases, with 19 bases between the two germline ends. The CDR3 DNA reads TGTGCCAGCAGTTCAGATCCTTACAGGGAAGGCTACACCTTC. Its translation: CASSSDPYREGYTF.

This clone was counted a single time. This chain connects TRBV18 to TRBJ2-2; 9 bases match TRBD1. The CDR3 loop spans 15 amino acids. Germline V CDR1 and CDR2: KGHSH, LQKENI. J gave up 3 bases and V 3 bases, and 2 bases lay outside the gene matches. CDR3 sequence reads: CASSPGDRDTGELFF. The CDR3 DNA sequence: TGTGCCAGCTCACCGGGGGACAGGGACACCGGGGAGCTGTTTTTT.

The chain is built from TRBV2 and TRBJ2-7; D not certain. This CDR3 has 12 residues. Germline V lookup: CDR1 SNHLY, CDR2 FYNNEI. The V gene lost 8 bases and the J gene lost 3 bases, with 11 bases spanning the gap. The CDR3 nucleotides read TGTGCCAGCGGGCCGAAAGGCTACGAGCAGTACTTC. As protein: CASGPKGYEQYF.

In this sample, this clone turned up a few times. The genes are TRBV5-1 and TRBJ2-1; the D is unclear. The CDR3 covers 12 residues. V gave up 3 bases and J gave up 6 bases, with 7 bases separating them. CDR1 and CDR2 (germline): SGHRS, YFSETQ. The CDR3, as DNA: TGCGCCAGCAGCTCCCGTCCCAATGAGCAGTTCTTC. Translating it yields CASSSRPNEQFF.

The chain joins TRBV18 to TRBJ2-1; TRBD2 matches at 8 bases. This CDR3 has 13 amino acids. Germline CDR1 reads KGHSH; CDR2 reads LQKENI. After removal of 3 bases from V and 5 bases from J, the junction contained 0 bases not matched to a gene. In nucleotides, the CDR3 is TGTGCCAGCTCACCGCGGGGGGACAATGAGCAGTTCTTC. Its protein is CASSPRGDNEQFF.

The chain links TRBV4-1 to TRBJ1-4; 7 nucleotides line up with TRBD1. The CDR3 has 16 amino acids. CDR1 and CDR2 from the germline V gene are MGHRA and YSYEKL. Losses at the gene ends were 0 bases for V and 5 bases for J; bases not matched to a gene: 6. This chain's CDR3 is CASSQDRETGNEKLFF. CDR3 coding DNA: TGCGCCAGCAGCCAAGATCGGGAGACAGGGAATGAAAAACTGTTTTTT.

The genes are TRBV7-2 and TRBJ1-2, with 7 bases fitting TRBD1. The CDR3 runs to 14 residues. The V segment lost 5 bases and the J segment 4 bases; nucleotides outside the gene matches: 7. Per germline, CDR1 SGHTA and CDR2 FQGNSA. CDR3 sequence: CASSPKTGVYGYTF. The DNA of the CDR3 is TGTGCCAGCAGCCCGAAAACAGGGGTCTATGGCTACACCTTC.